The 15 T cell receptor beta chains listed next were all sequenced from one sample in a study of cytomegalovirus exposure and HLA in healthy donors. With 60 Vbeta and 13 Jbeta primers, the PCR was carried out. TCRdb's copy holds only in-frame clones and misses some; the assay was immunoSEQ multiplex PCR. The table lists around 140,000 clones, approximately 82% of them singletons, with more than 2.5% in the top ten. Input material: PBMCs. All receptors derive from a man aged 35 to 55 in good health and CMV-seronegative.

The gene calls are TRBV6-6 and TRBJ1-2; 7 positions match TRBD1. Germline assignment: CDR1 MNHNY and CDR2 SVGAGI (reference sequence). The CDR3 sequence is 13 residues long. J gave up 2 bases and V 7 bases, and 4 bases lay outside the gene matches. The CDR3 spells CASTTGQNYGYTF. The DNA of the CDR3 is TGTGCCAGCACTACGGGACAGAACTATGGCTACACCTTC.

The chain joins TRBV5-5 to TRBJ1-5; 7 bases line up with TRBD1. The junction had 13 bases not matched to a gene; V was cut back by 4 bases and J by 0 bases. CDR3 length: 18 residues. Germline V gene lookup returns CDR1 SGHKS and CDR2 YYEKEE (reference sequence). The CDR3 sequence is CASSPSDIRGVSNQPQHF. CDR3 in DNA: TGTGCCAGCAGCCCGTCAGATATCAGGGGGGTTAGCAATCAGCCCCAGCATTTT.

The V gene is TRBV9, the J gene TRBJ2-3; D not resolved. The CDR3 is made up of 14 amino acids. Germline CDR1 and CDR2: SGDLS and YYNGEE. Trimming took 0 bases from V and 2 from J, leaving 7 bases between them. The CDR3 sequence: CASSVDPSTDTQYF. DNA for the CDR3: TGTGCCAGCAGCGTAGATCCATCCACAGATACGCAGTATTTT.

The chain uses TRBV30 and TRBJ1-3; possibly TRBD1 for D (5 bases). The CDR3 consists of 15 residues. The V and J ends lost 4 bases and 0 bases respectively, with 13 bases between them. From germline, CDR1 is GTSNPN and CDR2 SVGIG (reference sequence). The CDR3 nucleotides read TGTGCCTGGACGGCAGGGCCTTCCTCTGGAAACACCATATATTTT. It codes for CAWTAGPSSGNTIYF. Based on the CDR3 plus reference TRBV30 and TRBJ1-3, the full variable domain is SQTIHQWPATLVQPVGSPLSLECTVEGTSNPNLYWYRQAAGRGLQLLFYSVGIGQISSEVPQNLSASRPQDRQFILSSKKLLLSDSGFYLCAWTAGPSSGNTIYFGEGSWLTVV.

The chain combines TRBV7-3 with TRBJ2-1, with TRBD1 identical over 7 bases. The CDR3 spans 13 residues. J gave up 8 bases and V 6 bases, and 7 bases lay outside the gene matches. The germline CDR1 and CDR2 sequences are SGHTA and FQGTGA. CDR3 bases: TGTGCCAGCAGGCCCACAGGGGCGGATGAGCAGTTCTTC. Its protein is CASRPTGADEQFF. The whole variable domain, remainder taken from reference TRBV7-3 and TRBJ2-1, is GAGVSQTPSNKVTEKGKYVELRCDPISGHTALYWYRQSLGQGPEFLIYFQGTGAADDSGLPNDRFFAVRPEGSVSTLKIQRTERGDSAVYLCASRPTGADEQFFGPGTRLTVL.

The genes are TRBV14 and TRBJ2-3; a weak D match, TRBD2 (6 bases). CDR1 and CDR2 (germline): SGHDN, FVKESK. This CDR3 is built from 18 residues. V lost 2 bases and J lost 1, with 19 bases in between. Here the CDR3 DNA reads TGTGCCAGCAGCCAAAGGTCGGGAGTAACGGGACGCACAGATACGCAGTATTTT. It yields the protein CASSQRSGVTGRTDTQYF.

As DNA, the CDR3 is TGTGCCAGTAGTATTTCGGGCAGGGATCCTTATGGCTACACCTTC. The encoded protein is CASSISGRDPYGYTF. The chain employs TRBV19 and TRBJ1-2; D might be TRBD1 (5 bases). From germline, CDR1 is LNHDA and CDR2 SQIVND (reference sequence). The CDR3 has 15 residues. V was shortened by 3 bases and J by 5 bases, with 16 bases between the two germline ends.

J is TRBJ2-1 and V is TRBV6-6; 7 bases agree with TRBD2. The CDR3 contains 16 residues. Per the germline V gene, CDR1 is MNHNY and CDR2 is SVGAGI (reference sequence). V lost 8 bases and J lost 4; bases outside the gene matches: 14. Here the CDR3 DNA reads TGTGCCAGCTTTACAGCTCGGGGGGTGGGATACAATGAGCAGTTCTTC. It specifies CASFTARGVGYNEQFF.

The rearrangement joins TRBV18 to TRBJ1-1, with D possibly being TRBD1 (6 bases). The CDR3 is 14 residues long. CDR1 and CDR2 from the germline V gene are KGHSH and LQKENI. Trimming took off 1 base at V and 4 bases at J, with 10 bases between the two ends. In DNA form, the CDR3 reads TGTGCCAGCTCACCACAGGGGGGGGGCACTGAAGCTTTCTTT. Translating gives CASSPQGGGTEAFF.

The rearrangement uses TRBV18 and TRBJ2-3; 10 positions agree with TRBD2. V shed 4 bases and J 0 bases; nucleotides not matched to a gene: 4. This CDR3 is built from 16 residues. Germline V gives CDR1 KGHSH, CDR2 LQKENI. In DNA form, the CDR3 reads TGTGCCAGCTCACTCGGAGCGGGGGGGAGCACAGATACGCAGTATTTT. Protein: CASSLGAGGSTDTQYF.

The J gene is TRBJ2-3, the V gene TRBV7-3; possibly TRBD2 for D (6 bases). The CDR3 extends over 15 amino acids. Germline values: CDR1 SGHTA, CDR2 FQGTGA. V lost 4 bases to trimming and J lost 1 base, with 12 bases between them. The CDR3, as DNA: TGTGCCAGCAGCTGGCTGGGCGGGGGCACAGATACGCAGTATTTT. As protein: CASSWLGGGTDTQYF.

The V gene is TRBV2, the J gene TRBJ2-1, with TRBD1 matching over 7 bases. The CDR3 spans 12 residues. Trimming took 8 bases from V and 14 from J; bases not matched to a gene: 12. The germline gives CDR1 SNHLY, CDR2 FYNNEI. The CDR3 here is CASGVGQVSEFF. CDR3 DNA sequence: TGTGCCAGCGGAGTAGGACAGGTTTCGGAGTTCTTC.

This rearrangement joins TRBV10-3 to TRBJ2-5; D not certain. The J call may be incorrect, as the DNA end agrees better with TRBJ2-7. The CDR3 totals 12 residues. CDR1 ENHRY and CDR2 SYGVKD come from the germline V gene. The CDR3 loop reads CAISESSYEQYF. CDR3 bases: TGTGCCATCAGTGAGTCAAGCTACGAGCAGTACTTC.

The chain combines TRBV19 with TRBJ2-2, with 9 nucleotides matching TRBD1. The CDR3 has 16 amino acids. Germline V gene sequence: CDR1 LNHDA, CDR2 SQIVND (reference sequence). Trimming took 10 bases from V and 0 from J; bases not matched to a gene: 9. The CDR3: CATRQGDASNTGELFF. The CDR3 region has the DNA TGTGCCACCAGACAGGGGGACGCCTCGAACACCGGGGAGCTGTTTTTT.

The CDR3 DNA is TGCGCCAGCAGCTTGTACGCCCCGGGACTAGCGGGGTGTGAGCAGTTCTTC. Amino acids: CASSLYAPGLAGCEQFF. The chain is built from TRBV5-1 and TRBJ2-1; 13 positions agree with TRBD2. Germline V lookup: CDR1 SGHRS, CDR2 YFSETQ. Unmatched junction bases numbered 10, after V lost 1 base and J lost 9 bases. The CDR3 is made up of 17 amino acids.